This T cell receptor beta chain was sequenced for a study of blood T cell repertoires in COVID-19. Across under 25 US areas, participants ranged in age from about 18 to 90 years. Recovered status applied to Cohort 3 donors who had two consecutive negative PCRs. It also applied to those with clearance or with symptom resolution. This table comes from immunoSEQ multiplex PCR, and its TCRdb copy is limited to in-frame clones, with some not included. This sample has approximately 300,000 clones, with nearly 90% found just once. This CDR3 is 19 amino acids long. V dropped 1 base and J dropped 0; count of bases not matched to a gene: 10. Per the germline V gene, CDR1 is SGHVS and CDR2 is FQNEAQ.

The sequence was collected from a woman aged 25 to 39 who had recovered from COVID-19. The V call is TRBV7-8, the J call TRBJ2-4, with 9 bases matching TRBD2. Sample: PBMCs or T cells enriched from blood (not recorded which). The CDR3 loop is CASSLDVLAGFIAKNIQYF. The DNA for the CDR3 is TGTGCCAGCAGCTTAGATGTACTAGCGGGTTTTATAGCCAAAAACATTCAGTACTTC. Complete variable domain (other parts from reference TRBV7-8 and TRBJ2-4): GAGVSQSPRYKVAKRGQDVALRCDPISGHVSLFWYQQALGQGPEFLTYFQNEAQLDKSGLPSDRFFAERPEGSVSTLKIQRTQQEDSAVYLCASSLDVLAGFIAKNIQYFGAGTRLSVL.